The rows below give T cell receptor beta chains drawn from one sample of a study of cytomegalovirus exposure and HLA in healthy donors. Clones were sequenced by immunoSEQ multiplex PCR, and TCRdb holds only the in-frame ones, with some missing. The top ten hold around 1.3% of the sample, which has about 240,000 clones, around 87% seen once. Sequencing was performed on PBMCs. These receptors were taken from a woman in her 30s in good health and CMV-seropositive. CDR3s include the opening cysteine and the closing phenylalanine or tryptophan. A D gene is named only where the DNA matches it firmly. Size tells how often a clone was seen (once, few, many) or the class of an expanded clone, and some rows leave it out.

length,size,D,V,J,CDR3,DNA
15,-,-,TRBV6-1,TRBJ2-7,CASSEADRFPYEQYF,TGTGCCAGCAGTGAGGCAGACAGGTTTCCCTACGAGCAGTACTTC
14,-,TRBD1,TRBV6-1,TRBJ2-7,CASRRDRGVGEQYF,TGTGCCAGCAGACGGGACAGGGGGGTTGGAGAGCAGTACTTC
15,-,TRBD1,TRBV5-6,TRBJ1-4,CASSSWTGAHEKLFF,TGTGCCAGCAGCTCGTGGACAGGGGCTCATGAAAAACTGTTTTTT
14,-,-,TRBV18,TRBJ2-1,CASSPPASQNEQFF,TGTGCCAGCTCACCACCAGCGTCCCAGAATGAGCAGTTCTTC
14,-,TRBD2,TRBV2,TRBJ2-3,CASRLAGSTDTQYF,TGTGCCTCCAGACTAGCGGGATCGACAGATACGCAGTATTTT
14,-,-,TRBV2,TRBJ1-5,CASSSQAPGWPQHF,TGTGCCAGCAGCTCCCAGGCTCCTGGGTGGCCCCAGCATTTT
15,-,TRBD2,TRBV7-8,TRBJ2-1,CASSFAVPGGIEQFF,TGTGCCAGCAGCTTCGCGGTGCCGGGAGGGATTGAGCAGTTCTTC
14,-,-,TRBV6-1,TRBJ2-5,CASSEGLTPETQYF,TGTGCCAGCAGTGAAGGACTTACTCCAGAGACCCAGTACTTC
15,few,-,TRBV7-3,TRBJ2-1,CASSRTQGTYNEQFF,TGTGCCAGCAGCCGAACCCAGGGTACCTACAATGAGCAGTTCTTC
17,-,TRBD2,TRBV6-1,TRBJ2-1,CASSEAASGKSLREQFF,TGTGCCAGCAGTGAAGCGGCTAGCGGGAAAAGCCTTCGCGAGCAGTTCTTC
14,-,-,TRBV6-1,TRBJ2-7,CASSELPRDYEQYF,TGTGCCAGCAGTGAACTACCTCGGGACTACGAGCAGTACTTC
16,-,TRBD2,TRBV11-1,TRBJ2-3,CASSFGGLAGTDTQYF,TGTGCCAGCAGCTTTGGGGGACTAGCGGGCACAGATACGCAGTATTTT
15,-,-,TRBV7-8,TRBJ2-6,CASSFQGTGANVLTF,TGTGCCAGCAGCTTCCAGGGAACTGGGGCCAACGTCCTGACTTTC
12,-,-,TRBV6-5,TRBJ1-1,CASRQSGTEAFF,TGTGCCAGCAGGCAGTCAGGGACTGAAGCTTTCTTT
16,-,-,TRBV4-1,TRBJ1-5,CASSQEAQTGIPDQHF,TGCGCCAGCAGCCAGGAGGCTCAGACAGGTATTCCCGACCAGCATTTT
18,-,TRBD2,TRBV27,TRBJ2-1,CASSFSPPTSGRPREQFF,TGTGCCAGCAGTTTCTCCCCCCCCACTAGCGGGAGACCTCGCGAGCAGTTCTTC
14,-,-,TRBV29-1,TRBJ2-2,CSVDVRGVTGELFF,TGCAGCGTTGATGTCAGGGGTGTCACCGGGGAGCTGTTTTTT
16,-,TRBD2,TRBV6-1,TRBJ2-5,CASSDGLAGGQETQYF,TGTGCCAGCAGTGATGGACTAGCGGGAGGCCAAGAGACCCAGTACTTC
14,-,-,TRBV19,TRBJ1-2,CASSMGQAYYGYTF,TGTGCCAGTAGTATGGGCCAGGCCTACTATGGCTACACCTTC
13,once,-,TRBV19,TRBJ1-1,CATIEAASLEAFF,TGTGCCACAATCGAGGCGGCTAGCCTTGAAGCTTTCTTT
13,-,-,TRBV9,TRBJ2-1,CASSVGLVDEQFF,TGTGCCAGCAGCGTAGGTCTAGTCGATGAGCAGTTCTTC
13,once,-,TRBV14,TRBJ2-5,CASSQIPGETQYF,TGTGCCAGCAGCCAAATACCCGGAGAGACCCAGTACTTC
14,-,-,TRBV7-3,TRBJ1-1,CASSGGGAGTEAFF,TGTGCCAGCAGCGGAGGGGGGGCTGGAACTGAAGCTTTCTTT
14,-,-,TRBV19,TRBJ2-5,CASRGTPSDQTQYF,TGTGCCAGTCGGGGGACTCCCTCAGATCAGACCCAGTACTTC
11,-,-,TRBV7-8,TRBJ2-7,CASSSTYEQYF,TGTGCCAGCAGCTCCACCTACGAGCAGTACTTC
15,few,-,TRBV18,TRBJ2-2,CASSPGASGSGELFF,TGTGCCAGCTCACCAGGTGCCAGCGGATCCGGGGAGCTGTTTTTT
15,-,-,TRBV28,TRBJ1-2,CASSTAVTENYGYTF,TGTGCCAGCAGTACTGCCGTGACAGAGAACTATGGCTACACCTTC
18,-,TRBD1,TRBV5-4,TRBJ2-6,CASSSGTGALSGANVLTF,TGTGCCAGCAGCTCCGGGACAGGGGCCCTCTCTGGGGCCAACGTCCTGACTTTC
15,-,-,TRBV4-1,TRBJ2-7,CASSRSSGTPYEQYF,TGCGCCAGCAGCCGAAGCTCAGGTACTCCCTACGAGCAGTACTTC
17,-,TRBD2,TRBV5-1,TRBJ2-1,CASRSVELAISYNEQFF,TGCGCCAGCAGATCTGTGGAACTAGCGATTTCCTACAATGAGCAGTTCTTC
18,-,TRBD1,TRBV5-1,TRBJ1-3,CASSFEPTDRVKGNTIYF,TGCGCCAGCAGCTTTGAGCCAACGGACAGGGTGAAGGGAAACACCATATATTTT
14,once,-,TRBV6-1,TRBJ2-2,CASSVVALGGELFF,TGTGCCAGCTCGGTAGTAGCGCTAGGCGGGGAGCTGTTTTTT
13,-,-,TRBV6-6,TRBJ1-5,CASSWGGNQPQHF,TGTGCCAGCAGTTGGGGGGGCAATCAGCCCCAGCATTTT
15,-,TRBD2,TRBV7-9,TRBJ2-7,CASTKAGGVTYEQYF,TGTGCCAGCACTAAAGCTGGGGGGGTAACCTACGAGCAGTACTTC
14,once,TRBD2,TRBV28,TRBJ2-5,CASSRAGGVETQYF,TGTGCCAGCAGCCGAGCGGGAGGGGTGGAGACCCAGTACTTC
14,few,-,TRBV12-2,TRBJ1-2,CASRFHPGDYGYTF,TGTGCAAGTCGCTTTCACCCAGGGGACTATGGCTACACCTTC
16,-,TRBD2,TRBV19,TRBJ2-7,CASSTFQTSGSYEQYF,TGTGCCAGTAGTACTTTTCAGACTAGCGGGAGCTACGAGCAGTACTTC
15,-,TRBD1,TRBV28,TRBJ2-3,CASSLLLGDSDTQYF,TGTGCCAGCAGTTTATTATTAGGGGACAGTGATACGCAGTATTTT
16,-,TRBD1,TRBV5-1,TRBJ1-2,CASTWTGGSVDYGYTF,TGCGCCAGCACTTGGACAGGGGGCAGCGTTGACTATGGCTACACCTTC
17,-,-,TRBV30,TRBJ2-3,CAWSKAVGGLGTDTQYF,TGTGCCTGGAGTAAGGCTGTTGGAGGTCTAGGCACAGATACGCAGTATTTT
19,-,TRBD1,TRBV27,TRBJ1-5,CASSLTGDRGHVYNQPQHF,TGTGCCAGCAGTTTGACGGGGGACAGGGGGCATGTTTATAATCAGCCCCAGCATTTT
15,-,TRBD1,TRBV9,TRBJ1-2,CASSVGTWGQYGYTF,TGTGCCAGCAGCGTAGGGACGTGGGGACAGTATGGCTACACCTTC
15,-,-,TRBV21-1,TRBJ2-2,CASSKAWTHTGELFF,TGTGCCAGCAGCAAAGCATGGACACACACCGGGGAGCTGTTTTTT
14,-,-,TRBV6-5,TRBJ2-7,CASSYRGGFYEQYF,TGTGCCAGCAGTTACAGGGGGGGCTTCTACGAGCAGTACTTC
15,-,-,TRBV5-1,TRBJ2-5,CASSFGEGKTETQYF,TGCGCCAGCAGCTTCGGAGAGGGAAAGACAGAGACCCAGTACTTC
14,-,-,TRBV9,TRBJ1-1,CASSPGVFGTEAFF,TGTGCCAGCAGCCCGGGGGTGTTTGGGACTGAAGCTTTCTTT
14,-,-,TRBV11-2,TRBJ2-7,CASSRPVEGYEQYF,TGTGCCAGCAGCCGACCGGTGGAGGGCTACGAGCAGTACTTC
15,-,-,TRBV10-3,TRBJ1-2,CAISESVRSDYGYTF,TGTGCCATCAGTGAGTCCGTAAGGAGCGACTATGGCTACACCTTC
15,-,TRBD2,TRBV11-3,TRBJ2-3,CASSLGLAGLDTQYF,TGTGCCAGCAGCTTAGGGCTAGCGGGTCTGGATACGCAGTATTTT